The rows below give T cell receptor beta chains drawn from one sample of a study of T cell responses to AZD1222 COVID-19 vaccine. Produced via immunoSEQ multiplex PCR; TCRdb's table is partial and in-frame only. The sample includes over 100,000 clones, about nine tenths seen only once; the top ten take approximately 4.7%. The source was peripheral blood, collected on day 0 of AZD1222 vaccination. The receptors shown here come from an adult in good health. Each CDR3 is given with its conserved first and last residue. D genes are given only for firm matches. Only part of the rows carry a size: once, few, many, or a class if the clone is expanded.

clone_size,d_call,j_call,v_call,cdr3_nt,cdr3_aa
.,.,TRBJ2-7,TRBV5-6,TGTGCCAGCAGCTTTGGGACACTTCCCTACGAGCAGTACTTC,CASSFGTLPYEQYF
.,.,TRBJ1-3,TRBV28,TGTGCCAGCAGAACGGGATCCGGAAACACCATATATTTT,CASRTGSGNTIYF
.,TRBD1,TRBJ2-7,TRBV3-1/TRBV3-2,TGTGCCAGCAGTCCGGGACAGGGGAGTTACGAGCAGTACTTC,CASSPGQGSYEQYF
.,.,TRBJ1-1,TRBV7-8,TGTGCCAGCAGCTTAGCCTATGGGGACCTTACTGAAGCTTTCTTT,CASSLAYGDLTEAFF
few,.,TRBJ1-3,TRBV7-9,TGTGCCAGCAGCGTCCAGGGTAACTCTGGAAACACCATATATTTT,CASSVQGNSGNTIYF
.,.,TRBJ2-7,TRBV28,TGTGCCAGCAGTTTACACAGCTCCTACGAGCAGTACTTC,CASSLHSSYEQYF
.,.,TRBJ1-1,TRBV6-1,TGTGCCAGCAGTGAAAGGGTTGGGTCTGAAGCTTTCTTT,CASSERVGSEAFF
.,.,TRBJ1-4,TRBV7-2,TGTGCCAGCAGCAAGGGGGGGACTAATGAAAAACTGTTTTTT,CASSKGGTNEKLFF
.,.,TRBJ2-4,TRBV7-2,TGTGCCAGCAGCTTAGAACCAGGACAAATAAAAAACATTCAGTACTTC,CASSLEPGQIKNIQYF
.,TRBD1,TRBJ1-5,TRBV7-9,TGTGCCAGCAGCAGGACAGGGCTCAATCAGCCCCAGCATTTT,CASSRTGLNQPQHF
.,TRBD1,TRBJ1-4,TRBV19,TGTGCCAGTAGTATAAGACAGGGAGGTGAAAAACTGTTTTTT,CASSIRQGGEKLFF
once,.,TRBJ2-2,TRBV28,TGTGCCAGCACGACGAACACCGGGGAGCTGTTTTTT,CASTTNTGELFF
.,.,TRBJ2-1,TRBV5-1,TGCGCCAGCAGTTCTGACAGGGAGCAGTTCTTC,CASSSDREQFF
.,.,TRBJ2-7,TRBV21-1,TGTGCCAGCAGCAAACATAGGCATCCCTACGAGCAGTACTTC,CASSKHRHPYEQYF
.,.,TRBJ1-4,TRBV11-1,TGTGCCAGCAGCAGGAACGGGGAACTGTTTTTT,CASSRNGELFF
.,TRBD2,TRBJ2-5,TRBV19,TGTGCCAGTACCCGCCAGGCGGGGGAACAGACCCAGTACTTC,CASTRQAGEQTQYF
.,.,TRBJ2-3,TRBV4-3,TGCGCCAGCAGCCGAACCGAAGGCGATACGCAGTATTTT,CASSRTEGDTQYF
.,.,TRBJ2-7,TRBV13,TGTGCCAGCAGCCTCCTGGCAGTTGGCTACGAGCAGTACTTC,CASSLLAVGYEQYF
.,TRBD1,TRBJ2-2,TRBV7-7,TGTGCTACCGCAGGACAGGGCGGTTCCGGGGAGCTGTTTTTT,CATAGQGGSGELFF
.,.,TRBJ1-3,TRBV28,TGTGCCAGCAGTTTCAGGGAGGCGGGAAACACCATATATTTT,CASSFREAGNTIYF
.,TRBD2,TRBJ2-1,TRBV7-7,TGTGCCAGCAGCCCCAGTAGCGGGAGGGGTGGTGAGCAGTTCTTC,CASSPSSGRGGEQFF
.,TRBD1,TRBJ1-4,TRBV4-3,TGCGCCAGCAGCAACGGGACAGGGAGTATCCTAAAACTGTTTTTT,CASSNGTGSILKLFF
.,.,TRBJ2-7,TRBV2,TGTGCCAGCAGTGTTCGCCGCGAGCAGTACTTC,CASSVRREQYF
.,.,TRBJ2-1,TRBV18,TGTGCCAGCTCACCGCAGGGCGCGCACAATGAGCAGTTCTTC,CASSPQGAHNEQFF
once,TRBD2,TRBJ2-7,TRBV24-1,TGTGCCACCAGTGATTCCCTAGCGGGGGCCGGGGTTGAGCAGTACTTC,CATSDSLAGAGVEQYF
.,.,TRBJ2-3,TRBV5-1,TGCGCCAGCAGCTTCTCTAGCGAGTCAGATACGCAGTATTTT,CASSFSSESDTQYF
.,.,TRBJ2-5,TRBV9,TGTGCCAGCAGCGTAGACGTTAGGGGAGAGACCCAGTACTTC,CASSVDVRGETQYF